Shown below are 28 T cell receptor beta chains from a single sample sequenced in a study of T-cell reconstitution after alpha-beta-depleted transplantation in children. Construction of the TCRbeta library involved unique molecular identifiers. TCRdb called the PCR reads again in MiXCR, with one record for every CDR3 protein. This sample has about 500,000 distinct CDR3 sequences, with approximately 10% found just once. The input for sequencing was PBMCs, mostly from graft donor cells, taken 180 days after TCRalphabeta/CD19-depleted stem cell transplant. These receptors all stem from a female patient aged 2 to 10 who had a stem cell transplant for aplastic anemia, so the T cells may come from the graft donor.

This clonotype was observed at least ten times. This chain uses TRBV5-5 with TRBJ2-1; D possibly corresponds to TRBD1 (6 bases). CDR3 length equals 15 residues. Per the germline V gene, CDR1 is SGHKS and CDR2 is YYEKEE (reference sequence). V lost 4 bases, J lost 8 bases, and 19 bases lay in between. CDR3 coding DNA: TGTGCCAGCAGCGTGCAGGGGCGGGCCCACGATGAGCAGTTCTTC. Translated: CASSVQGRAHDEQFF. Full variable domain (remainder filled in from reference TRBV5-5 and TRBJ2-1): DAGVTQSPTHLIKTRGQQVTLRCSPISGHKSVSWYQQVLGQGPQFIFQYYEKEERGRGNFPDRFSARQFPNYSSELNVNALLLGDSALYLCASSVQGRAHDEQFFGPGTRLTVL.

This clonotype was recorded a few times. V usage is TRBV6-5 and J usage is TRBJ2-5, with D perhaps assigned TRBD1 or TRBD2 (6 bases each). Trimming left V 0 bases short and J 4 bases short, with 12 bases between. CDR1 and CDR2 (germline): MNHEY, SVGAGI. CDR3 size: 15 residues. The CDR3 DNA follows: TGTGCCAGCAGTTACTCGGCGGGACACACAGAGACCCAGTACTTC. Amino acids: CASSYSAGHTETQYF.

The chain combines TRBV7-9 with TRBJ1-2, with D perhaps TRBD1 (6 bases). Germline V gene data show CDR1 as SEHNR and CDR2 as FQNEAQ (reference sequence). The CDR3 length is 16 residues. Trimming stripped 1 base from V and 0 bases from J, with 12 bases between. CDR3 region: CASSLVRDTPNYGYTF. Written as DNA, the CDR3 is TGTGCCAGCAGCTTAGTCCGGGACACTCCTAACTATGGCTACACCTTC. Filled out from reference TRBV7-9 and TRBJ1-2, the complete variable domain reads DTGVSQNPRHKITKRGQNVTFRCDPISEHNRLYWYRQTLGQGPEFLTYFQNEAQLEKSRLLSDRFSAERPKGSFSTLEIQRTEQGDSAMYLCASSLVRDTPNYGYTFGSGTRLTVV.

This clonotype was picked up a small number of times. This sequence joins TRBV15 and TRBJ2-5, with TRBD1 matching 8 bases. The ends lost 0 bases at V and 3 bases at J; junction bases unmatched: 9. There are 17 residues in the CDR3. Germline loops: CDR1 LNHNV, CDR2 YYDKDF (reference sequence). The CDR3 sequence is CATSRDRVWTGKETQYF. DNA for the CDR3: TGTGCCACCAGCAGAGATCGGGTTTGGACAGGGAAAGAGACCCAGTACTTC. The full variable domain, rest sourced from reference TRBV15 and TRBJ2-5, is DAMVIQNPRYQVTQFGKPVTLSCSQTLNHNVMYWYQQKSSQAPKLLFHYYDKDFNNEADTPDNFQSRRPNTSFCFLDIRSPGLGDTAMYLCATSRDRVWTGKETQYFGPGTRLLVL.

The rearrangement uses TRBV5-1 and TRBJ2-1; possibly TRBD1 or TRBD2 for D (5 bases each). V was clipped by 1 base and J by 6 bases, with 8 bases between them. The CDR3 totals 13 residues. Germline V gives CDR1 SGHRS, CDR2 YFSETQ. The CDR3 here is CASSLIGTNEQFF. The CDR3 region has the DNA TGCGCCAGCAGCTTGATCGGGACCAATGAGCAGTTCTTC.

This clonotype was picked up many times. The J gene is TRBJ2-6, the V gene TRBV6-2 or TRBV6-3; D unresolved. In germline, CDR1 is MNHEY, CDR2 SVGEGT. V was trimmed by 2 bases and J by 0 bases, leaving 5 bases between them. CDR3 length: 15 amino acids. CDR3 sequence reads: CASSYRSSGANVLTF. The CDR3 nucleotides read TGTGCCAGCAGTTACCGCAGCTCTGGGGCCAACGTCCTGACTTTC.

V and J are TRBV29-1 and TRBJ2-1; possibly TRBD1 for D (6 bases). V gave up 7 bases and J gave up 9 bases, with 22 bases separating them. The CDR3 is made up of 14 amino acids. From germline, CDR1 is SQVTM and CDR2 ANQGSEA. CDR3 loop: CSASGQIFQSEQFF. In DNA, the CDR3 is TGCAGCGCTTCGGGACAAATTTTTCAGAGTGAGCAGTTCTTC.

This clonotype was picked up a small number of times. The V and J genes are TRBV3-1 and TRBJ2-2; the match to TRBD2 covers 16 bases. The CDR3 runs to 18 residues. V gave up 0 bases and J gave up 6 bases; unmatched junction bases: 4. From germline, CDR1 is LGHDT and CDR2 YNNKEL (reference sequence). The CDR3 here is CASSQDLGTSGRAGELFF. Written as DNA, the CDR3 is TGTGCCAGCAGCCAAGATCTTGGGACTAGCGGGAGGGCCGGGGAGCTGTTTTTT.

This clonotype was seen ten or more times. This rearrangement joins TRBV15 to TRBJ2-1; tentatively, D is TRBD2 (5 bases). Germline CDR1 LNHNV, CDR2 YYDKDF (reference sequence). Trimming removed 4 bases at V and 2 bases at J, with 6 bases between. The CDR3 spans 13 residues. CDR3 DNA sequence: TGTGCCACCAGCAAAGCGGCCTACAATGAGCAGTTCTTC. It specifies CATSKAAYNEQFF.

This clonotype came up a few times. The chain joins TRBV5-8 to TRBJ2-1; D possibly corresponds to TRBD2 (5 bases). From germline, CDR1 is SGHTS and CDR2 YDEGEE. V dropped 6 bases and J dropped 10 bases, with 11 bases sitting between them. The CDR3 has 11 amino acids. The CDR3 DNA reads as TGTGCCAGCAACCCGCGAGGGGAGCAGTTCTTC. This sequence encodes CASNPRGEQFF.

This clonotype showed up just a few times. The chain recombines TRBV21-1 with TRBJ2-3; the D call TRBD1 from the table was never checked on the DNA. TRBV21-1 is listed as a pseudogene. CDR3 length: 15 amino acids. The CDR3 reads CAANGRLSATDTQYF. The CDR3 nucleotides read TGTGCCGCGAATGGGCGACTATCCGCCACAGATACGCAGTATTTT.

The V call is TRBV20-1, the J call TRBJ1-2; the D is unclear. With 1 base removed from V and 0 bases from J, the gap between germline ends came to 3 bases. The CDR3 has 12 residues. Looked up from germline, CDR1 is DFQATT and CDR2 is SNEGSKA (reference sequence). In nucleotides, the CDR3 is TGCAGTGCTAGAGGACCTAACTATGGCTACACCTTC. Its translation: CSARGPNYGYTF.

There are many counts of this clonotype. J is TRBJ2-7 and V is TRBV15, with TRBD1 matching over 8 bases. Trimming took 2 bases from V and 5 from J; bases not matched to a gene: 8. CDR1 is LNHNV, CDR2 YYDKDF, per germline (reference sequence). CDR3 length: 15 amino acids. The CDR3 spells CATSRFRDRPNEQYV. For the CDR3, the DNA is TGTGCCACCAGCAGATTCCGGGACAGGCCGAACGAGCAGTACGTC.

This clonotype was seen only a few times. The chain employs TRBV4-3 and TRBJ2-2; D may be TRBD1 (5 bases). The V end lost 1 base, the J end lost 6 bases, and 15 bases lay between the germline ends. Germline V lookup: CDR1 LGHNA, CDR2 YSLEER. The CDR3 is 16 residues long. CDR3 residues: CASSQVWGLDSGELFF. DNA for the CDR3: TGCGCCAGCAGCCAAGTGTGGGGCCTAGACTCCGGGGAGCTGTTTTTT.

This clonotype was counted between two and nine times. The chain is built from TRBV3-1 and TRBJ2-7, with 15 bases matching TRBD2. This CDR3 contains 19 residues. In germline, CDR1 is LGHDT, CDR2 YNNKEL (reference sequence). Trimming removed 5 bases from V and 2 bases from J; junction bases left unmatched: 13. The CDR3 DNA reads TGTGCCAGCAGCTACAGTCTAGGGACTAGCGGGAGGTCGGCCTACGAGCAGTACTTC. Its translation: CASSYSLGTSGRSAYEQYF.

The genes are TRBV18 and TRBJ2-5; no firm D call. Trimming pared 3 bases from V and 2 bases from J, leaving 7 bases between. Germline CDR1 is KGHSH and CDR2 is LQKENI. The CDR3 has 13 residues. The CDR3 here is CASSPSTQETQYF. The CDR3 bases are TGTGCCAGCTCACCTTCCACTCAAGAGACCCAGTACTTC.

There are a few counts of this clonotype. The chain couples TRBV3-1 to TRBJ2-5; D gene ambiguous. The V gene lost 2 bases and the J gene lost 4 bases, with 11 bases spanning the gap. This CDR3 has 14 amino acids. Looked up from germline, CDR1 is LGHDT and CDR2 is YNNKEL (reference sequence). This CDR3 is CASSQIERGETQYF. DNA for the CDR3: TGTGCCAGCAGCCAAATAGAGAGAGGAGAGACCCAGTACTTC.

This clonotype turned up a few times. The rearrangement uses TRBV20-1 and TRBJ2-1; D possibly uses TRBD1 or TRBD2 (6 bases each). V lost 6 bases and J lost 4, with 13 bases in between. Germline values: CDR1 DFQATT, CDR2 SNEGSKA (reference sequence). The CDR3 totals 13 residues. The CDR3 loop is CSAPTRGYNEQFF. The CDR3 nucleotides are TGCAGTGCGCCGACTAGGGGGTACAATGAGCAGTTCTTC.

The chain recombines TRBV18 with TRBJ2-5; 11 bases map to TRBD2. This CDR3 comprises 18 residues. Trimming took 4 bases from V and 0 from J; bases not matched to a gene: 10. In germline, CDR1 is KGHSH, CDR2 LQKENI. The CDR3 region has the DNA TGTGCCAGCTCACGGGTCCTAGCGGGAGGAACGTACCAAGAGACCCAGTACTTC. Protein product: CASSRVLAGGTYQETQYF.

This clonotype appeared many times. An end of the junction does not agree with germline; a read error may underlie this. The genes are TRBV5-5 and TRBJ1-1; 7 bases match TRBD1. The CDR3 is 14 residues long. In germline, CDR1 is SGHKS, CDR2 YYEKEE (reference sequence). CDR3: CASRLGQTNTEAFF. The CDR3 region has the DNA TGTGCCAGCAGGTTGGGACAGACGAACACTGAAGCTTTCTTT.

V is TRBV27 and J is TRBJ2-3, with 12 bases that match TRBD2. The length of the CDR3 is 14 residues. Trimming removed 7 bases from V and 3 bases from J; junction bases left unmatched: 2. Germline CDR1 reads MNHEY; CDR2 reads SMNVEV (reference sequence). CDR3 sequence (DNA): TGTGCCAGCAACGGACTAGCGGGAACAGATACGCAGTATTTT. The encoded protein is CASNGLAGTDTQYF.

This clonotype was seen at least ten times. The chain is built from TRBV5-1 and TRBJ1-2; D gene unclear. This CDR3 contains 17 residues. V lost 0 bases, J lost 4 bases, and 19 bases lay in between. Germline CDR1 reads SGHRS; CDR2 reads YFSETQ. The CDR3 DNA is TGCGCCAGCAGCTTGGATCGTAGCGGGCGGCGCAGCTATGGCTACACCTTC. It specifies CASSLDRSGRRSYGYTF.

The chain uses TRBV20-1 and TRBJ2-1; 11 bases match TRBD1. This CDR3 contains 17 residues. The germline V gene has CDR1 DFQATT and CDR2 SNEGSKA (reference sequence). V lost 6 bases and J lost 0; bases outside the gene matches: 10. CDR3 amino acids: CSAVRYGQGASYNEQFF. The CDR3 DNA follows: TGCAGTGCCGTGCGCTACGGACAGGGGGCCTCCTACAATGAGCAGTTCTTC.

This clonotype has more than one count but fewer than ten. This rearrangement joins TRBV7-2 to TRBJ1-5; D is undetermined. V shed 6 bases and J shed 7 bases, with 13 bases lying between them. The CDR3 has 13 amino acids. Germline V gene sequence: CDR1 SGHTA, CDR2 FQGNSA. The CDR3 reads CASSPYPRQPQHF. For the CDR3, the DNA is TGTGCCAGCAGTCCCTATCCACGGCAGCCCCAGCATTTT.

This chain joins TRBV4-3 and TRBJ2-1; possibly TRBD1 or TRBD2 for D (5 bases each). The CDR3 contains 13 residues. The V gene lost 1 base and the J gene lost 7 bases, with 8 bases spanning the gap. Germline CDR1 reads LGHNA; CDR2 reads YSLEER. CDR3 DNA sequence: TGCGCCAGCAGCCAAGGAGGGGCGAATGAGCAGTTCTTC. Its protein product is CASSQGGANEQFF.

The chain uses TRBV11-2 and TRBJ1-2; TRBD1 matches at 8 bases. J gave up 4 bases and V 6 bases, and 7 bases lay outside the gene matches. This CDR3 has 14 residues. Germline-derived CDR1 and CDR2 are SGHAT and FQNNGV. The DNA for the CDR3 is TGTGCCAGCAGTCCAGGGGGCGTTGGCTATGGCTACACCTTC. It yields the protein CASSPGGVGYGYTF.

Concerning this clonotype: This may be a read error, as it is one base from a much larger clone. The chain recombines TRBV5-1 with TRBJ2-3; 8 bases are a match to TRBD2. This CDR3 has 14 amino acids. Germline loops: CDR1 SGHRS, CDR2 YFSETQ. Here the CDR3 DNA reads TGCGCCAGCAGCTTCGGGAGGGCGCCAGATACGCACTATTTT. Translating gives CASSFGRAPDTHYF.

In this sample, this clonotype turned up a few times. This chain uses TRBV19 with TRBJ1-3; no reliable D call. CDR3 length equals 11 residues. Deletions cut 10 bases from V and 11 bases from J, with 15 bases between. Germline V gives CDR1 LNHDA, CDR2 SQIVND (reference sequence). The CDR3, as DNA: TGTGCCACCGGTCCGGGTAAGGCCATATATTTT. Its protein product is CATGPGKAIYF.